This entry lists 10 T cell receptor beta chains sequenced from one sample in a study of T cell responses to AZD1222 COVID-19 vaccine. TCRdb's copy holds only in-frame clones and misses some; the assay was immunoSEQ multiplex PCR. The data hold about 120,000 clones, with about 95% observed a single time. The sequencing used peripheral blood, collected 28 days after the second AZD1222 dose. These receptors all come from an adult who received the AZD1222 COVID-19 vaccine.

The gene calls are TRBV12-5 and TRBJ2-1; D might be TRBD2 (6 bases). CDR1 is LGHNT and CDR2 is FRNRAP in the germline V gene. Between the trimmed V and J ends, which lost 6 bases and 2 bases, there was a span of 11 bases. The length of the CDR3 is 14 residues. CDR3 nucleotides: TGTGCTAGTGGGGGGGGAGGTGCCTACAATGAGCAGTTCTTC. It yields the protein CASGGGGAYNEQFF.

This clone occurred once. The chain combines TRBV6-5 with TRBJ1-2; D unresolved. Germline values: CDR1 MNHEY, CDR2 SVGAGI. The CDR3 spans 14 residues. Between the trimmed V and J ends, which lost 5 bases and 5 bases, there was a span of 15 bases. CDR3: CASSQTIIAYGYTF. The CDR3, as DNA: TGTGCCAGCAGTCAAACGATCATAGCGTATGGCTACACCTTC.

The chain has TRBV6-4 and TRBJ2-3, with D perhaps TRBD1 (6 bases). This CDR3 has 13 residues. Trimming stripped 4 bases from V and 4 bases from J, with 9 bases between. The germline V gene encodes CDR1 MRHNA and CDR2 SNTAGT. The CDR3 reads CASSGQAADTQYF. CDR3 bases: TGTGCCAGCAGTGGACAGGCTGCAGATACGCAGTATTTT.

This rearrangement joins TRBV18 to TRBJ2-7; maybe TRBD1 (5 bases). Trimming pared 4 bases from V and 0 bases from J, leaving 13 bases between. Germline loops: CDR1 KGHSH, CDR2 LQKENI. This CDR3 contains 15 residues. Here the CDR3 DNA reads TGTGCCAGCTCACTAACCAGCCAGGGCTCCTACGAGCAGTACTTC. This encodes CASSLTSQGSYEQYF.

This rearrangement joins TRBV6-5 to TRBJ1-1; 8 nucleotides agree with TRBD1. V shed 8 bases, J shed 1 base, and the junction held 3 bases outside the gene matches. The CDR3 runs 13 residues. Germline V gene data show CDR1 as MNHEY and CDR2 as SVGAGI. The CDR3 coding sequence is TGTGCCAGCCTTGGACAGGGGAACACTGAAGCTTTCTTT. It translates to CASLGQGNTEAFF.

V and J are TRBV5-4 and TRBJ2-2, with 9 positions matching TRBD2. Germline CDR1 SGHNT, CDR2 YYREEE (reference sequence). The V segment lost 3 bases and the J segment 6 bases; nucleotides outside the gene matches: 9. This CDR3 has 16 amino acids. CDR3 bases: TGTGCCAGCAGCTCTGGCGGGGGGGCCAGCGCCGGGGAGCTGTTTTTT. Translated, it gives CASSSGGGASAGELFF.

The rearrangement uses TRBV6-2 or TRBV6-3 and TRBJ1-5; 7 positions match TRBD1. V was clipped by 3 bases and J by 0 bases; unmatched bases: 11. Looked up from germline, CDR1 is MNHEY and CDR2 is SVGEGT. The CDR3 runs 18 residues. The CDR3, as DNA: TGTGCCAGCAGTTATCGGGGACAGCACTCTGATAGCAATCAGCCCCAGCATTTT. This encodes CASSYRGQHSDSNQPQHF.

The V call is TRBV6-5, the J call TRBJ1-2; TRBD1 is a possible D gene (6 bases). The germline gives CDR1 MNHEY, CDR2 SVGAGI. This CDR3 has 13 amino acids. The germline V and J ends were trimmed by 5 bases and 5 bases, with 12 bases remaining between them. CDR3 DNA sequence: TGTGCCAGCAGTATCGAGGGGGGGTATGGCTACACCTTC. This sequence encodes CASSIEGGYGYTF.

The chain joins TRBV29-1 to TRBJ2-7; the match to TRBD2 covers 9 bases. The CDR3 spans 14 residues. The germline V gene encodes CDR1 SQVTM and CDR2 ANQGSEA. The junction had 10 bases not matched to a gene; V was cut back by 4 bases and J by 6 bases. CDR3 coding DNA: TGCAGCGTTGGACAGCGACTAGCGGCTGGCGAGCAGTACTTC. This codes for CSVGQRLAAGEQYF.

CDR3 DNA: TGTGCCAGCAGTGTTGCGGGGACCACTGAAGCTTTCTTT. Encoded protein: CASSVAGTTEAFF. The chain links TRBV25-1 to TRBJ1-1; D perhaps matches TRBD1 (5 bases). This CDR3 contains 13 residues. CDR1 is MGHDK and CDR2 is SYGVNS in the germline V gene. V was clipped by 4 bases and J by 4 bases, with 10 bases between them. Full variable domain (missing parts from reference TRBV25-1 and TRBJ1-1): EADIYQTPRYLVIGTGKKITLECSQTMGHDKMYWYQQDPGMELHLIHYSYGVNSTEKGDLSSESTVSRIRTEHFPLTLESARPSHTSQYLCASSVAGTTEAFFGQGTRLTVV.